This TCR beta chain was identified during a study of T cell responses to AZD1222 COVID-19 vaccine. Overall study results and limits: Reportedly, nearly half of unique spike TCRs recognized epitopes outside B.1.351/B.1.1.7 mutations. At study baseline, merely six AZD1222 recipients were seropositive. Clonal diversity may have been underestimated, and the donors were mostly white British, with more females than males. None of the repertoires were sampled until the peak T cell response had passed.

Notes on this clone: What it binds is not known.

Clones were sequenced by immunoSEQ multiplex PCR, and TCRdb holds only the in-frame ones, with some missing. The table includes about 66,000 clones, roughly 87% detected once. The sequence came from an adult in good health. The specimen comprised peripheral blood, sampled on day 0 of AZD1222 vaccination.

CDR3 nucleotides: TGTGCCAGCAGCCAAGAATTGGCGCTCCTGAGCTCCTACGAGCAGTACTTC. Protein sequence: CASSQELALLSSYEQYF. This rearrangement joins TRBV4-2 to TRBJ2-7; D gene uncertain. CDR3 length: 17 residues. From germline, CDR1 is LGHNA and CDR2 YNFKEQ. Trimming took 0 bases from V and 0 from J, leaving 15 bases between them.